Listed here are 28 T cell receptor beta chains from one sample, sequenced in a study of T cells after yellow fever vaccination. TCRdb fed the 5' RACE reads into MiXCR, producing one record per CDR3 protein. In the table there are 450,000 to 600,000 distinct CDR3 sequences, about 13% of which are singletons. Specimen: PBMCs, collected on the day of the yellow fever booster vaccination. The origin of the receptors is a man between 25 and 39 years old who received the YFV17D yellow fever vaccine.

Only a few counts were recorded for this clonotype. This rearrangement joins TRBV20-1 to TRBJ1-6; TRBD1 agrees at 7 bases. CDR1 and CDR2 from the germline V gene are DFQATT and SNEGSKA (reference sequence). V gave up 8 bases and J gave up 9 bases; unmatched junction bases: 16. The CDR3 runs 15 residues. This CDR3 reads CSCKLTGDRGSPLHF. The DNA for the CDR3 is TGCAGTTGCAAACTCACCGGGGACAGAGGTTCACCCCTCCACTTT.

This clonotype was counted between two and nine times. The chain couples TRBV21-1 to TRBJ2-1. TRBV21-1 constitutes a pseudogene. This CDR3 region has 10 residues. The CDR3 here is CASSNHEQFF. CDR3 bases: TGTGCCAGCAGCAACCATGAGCAGTTCTTC.

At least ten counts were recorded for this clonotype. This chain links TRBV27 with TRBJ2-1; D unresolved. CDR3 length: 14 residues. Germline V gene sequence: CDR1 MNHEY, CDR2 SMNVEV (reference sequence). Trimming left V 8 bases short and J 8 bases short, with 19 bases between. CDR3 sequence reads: CASRPAGSWYEQFF. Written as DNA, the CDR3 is TGTGCCAGCCGACCGGCAGGAAGCTGGTATGAGCAGTTCTTC.

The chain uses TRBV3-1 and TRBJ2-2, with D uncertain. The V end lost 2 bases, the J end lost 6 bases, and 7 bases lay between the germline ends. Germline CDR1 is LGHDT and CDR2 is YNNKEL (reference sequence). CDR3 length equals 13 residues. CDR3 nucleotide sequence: TGTGCCAGCAGCCAAACGAGGTCCGGGGAGCTGTTTTTT. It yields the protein CASSQTRSGELFF.

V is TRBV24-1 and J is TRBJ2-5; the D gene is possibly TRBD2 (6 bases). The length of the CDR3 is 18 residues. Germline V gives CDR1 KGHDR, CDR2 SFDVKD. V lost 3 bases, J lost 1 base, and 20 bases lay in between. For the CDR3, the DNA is TGTGCCACCAGTGATGACCCCATAGCGGAGAAAGCCCAAGAGACCCAGTACTTC. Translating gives CATSDDPIAEKAQETQYF.

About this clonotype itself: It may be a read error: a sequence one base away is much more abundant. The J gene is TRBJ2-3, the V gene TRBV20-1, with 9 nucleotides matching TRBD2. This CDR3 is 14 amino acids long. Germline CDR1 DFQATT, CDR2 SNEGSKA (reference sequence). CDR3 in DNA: TGCAGTGCTTTAGCGGGAGTGAGCACAGATACGCTGTATTTT. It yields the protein CSALAGVSTDTLYF.

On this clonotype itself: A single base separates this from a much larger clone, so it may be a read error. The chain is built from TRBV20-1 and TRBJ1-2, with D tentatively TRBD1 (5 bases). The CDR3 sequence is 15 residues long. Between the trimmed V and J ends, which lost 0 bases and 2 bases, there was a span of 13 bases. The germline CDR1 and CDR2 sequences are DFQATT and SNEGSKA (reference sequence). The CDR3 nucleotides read TGCAGTGCTAGAGAGACAGTGGAGCCCAACTATGGCTACACCTTC. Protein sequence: CSARETVEPNYGYTF.

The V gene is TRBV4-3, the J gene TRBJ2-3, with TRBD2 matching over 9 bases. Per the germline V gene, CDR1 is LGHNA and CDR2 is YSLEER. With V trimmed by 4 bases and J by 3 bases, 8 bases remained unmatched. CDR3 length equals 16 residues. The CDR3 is CASSLRSGSRTDTQYF. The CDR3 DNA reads TGCGCCAGCAGCCTCCGTAGCGGGAGTCGGACAGATACGCAGTATTTT.

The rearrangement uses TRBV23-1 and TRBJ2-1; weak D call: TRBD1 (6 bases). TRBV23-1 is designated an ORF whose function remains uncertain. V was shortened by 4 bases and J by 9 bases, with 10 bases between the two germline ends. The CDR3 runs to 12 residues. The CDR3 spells CASSRDTPEQFF. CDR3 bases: TGCGCCAGCAGTCGGGACACGCCTGAGCAGTTCTTC.

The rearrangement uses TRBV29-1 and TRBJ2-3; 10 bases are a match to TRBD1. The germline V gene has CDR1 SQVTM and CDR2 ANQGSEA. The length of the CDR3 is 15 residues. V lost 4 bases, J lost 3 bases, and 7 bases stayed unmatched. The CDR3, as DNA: TGCAGCGTTGTGCGGTCGGGACAGGGGACAGATACGCAGTATTTT. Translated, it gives CSVVRSGQGTDTQYF.

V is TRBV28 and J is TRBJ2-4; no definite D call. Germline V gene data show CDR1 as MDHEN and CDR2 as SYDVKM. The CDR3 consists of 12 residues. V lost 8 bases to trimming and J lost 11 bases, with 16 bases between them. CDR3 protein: CASGFWGNLQYF. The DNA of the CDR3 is TGTGCCAGCGGCTTTTGGGGTAATCTTCAGTACTTC.

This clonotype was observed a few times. The CDR3 coding sequence is TGCGCCAGCAGCCAACGTTTAACCACAGGTTATAGCAATCAGCCCCAGCATTTT. It codes for CASSQRLTTGYSNQPQHF. The chain has TRBV4-3 and TRBJ1-5, with D perhaps TRBD1 (5 bases). The CDR3 is made up of 18 amino acids. Trimming took 2 bases from V and 0 from J, leaving 17 bases between them. Germline CDR1 is LGHNA and CDR2 is YSLEER.

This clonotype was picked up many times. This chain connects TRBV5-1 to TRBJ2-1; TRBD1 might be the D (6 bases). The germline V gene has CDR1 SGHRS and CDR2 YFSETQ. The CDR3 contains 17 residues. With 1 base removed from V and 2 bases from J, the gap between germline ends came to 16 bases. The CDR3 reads CASSLLGQTGPYNEQFF. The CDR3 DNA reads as TGCGCCAGCAGCTTGTTGGGCCAGACAGGACCCTACAATGAGCAGTTCTTC.

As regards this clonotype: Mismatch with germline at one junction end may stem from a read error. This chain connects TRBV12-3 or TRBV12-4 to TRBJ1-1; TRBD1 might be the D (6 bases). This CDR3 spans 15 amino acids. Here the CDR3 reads CASLYGGRLNTEAFF. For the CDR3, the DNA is TGCGCCAGCCTCTACGGGGGGCGGTTAAACACTGAAGCTTTCTTT.

This CDR3 is CSASIGQTVGEQYF. As DNA, the CDR3 is TGCAGTGCTAGCATCGGACAAACTGTGGGCGAGCAGTACTTC. The chain employs TRBV20-1 and TRBJ2-7, with a tentative D call TRBD1 (5 bases). V was shortened by 3 bases and J by 6 bases, with 18 bases between the two germline ends. Germline V gives CDR1 DFQATT, CDR2 SNEGSKA (reference sequence). The CDR3 consists of 14 residues.

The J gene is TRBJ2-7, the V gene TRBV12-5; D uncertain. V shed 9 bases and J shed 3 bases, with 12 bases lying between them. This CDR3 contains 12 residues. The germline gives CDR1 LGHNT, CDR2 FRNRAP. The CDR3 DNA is TGTGCTAGCCTCGGCCCCGTCTACGAGCAGTACTTC. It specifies CASLGPVYEQYF.

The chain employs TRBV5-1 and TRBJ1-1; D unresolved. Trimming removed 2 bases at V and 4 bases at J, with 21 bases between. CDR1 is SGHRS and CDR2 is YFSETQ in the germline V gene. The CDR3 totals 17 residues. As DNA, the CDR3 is TGCGCCAGCAGCTTCGGCCCCCGAGGGCTACCCGGCACTGAAGCTTTCTTT. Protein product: CASSFGPRGLPGTEAFF.

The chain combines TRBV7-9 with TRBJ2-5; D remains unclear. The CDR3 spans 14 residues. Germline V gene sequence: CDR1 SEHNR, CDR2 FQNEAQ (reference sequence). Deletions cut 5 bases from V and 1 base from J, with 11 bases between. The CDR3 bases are TGTGCCAGCAGCCAGAGACTTAGCCAAGAGACCCAGTACTTC. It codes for CASSQRLSQETQYF.

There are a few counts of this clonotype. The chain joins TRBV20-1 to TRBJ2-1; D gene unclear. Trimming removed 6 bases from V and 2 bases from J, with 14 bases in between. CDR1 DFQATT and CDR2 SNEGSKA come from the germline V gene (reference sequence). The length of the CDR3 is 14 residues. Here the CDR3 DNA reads TGCAGTGCGTCGCCTCCAGGCACCTACAATGAGCAGTTCTTC. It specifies CSASPPGTYNEQFF.

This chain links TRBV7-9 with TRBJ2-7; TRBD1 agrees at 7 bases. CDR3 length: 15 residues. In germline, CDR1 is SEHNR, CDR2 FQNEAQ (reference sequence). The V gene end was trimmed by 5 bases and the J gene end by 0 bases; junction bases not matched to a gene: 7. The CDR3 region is CASSRLTGSSYEQYF. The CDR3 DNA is TGTGCCAGCAGCCGGTTGACAGGGAGCTCCTACGAGCAGTACTTC.

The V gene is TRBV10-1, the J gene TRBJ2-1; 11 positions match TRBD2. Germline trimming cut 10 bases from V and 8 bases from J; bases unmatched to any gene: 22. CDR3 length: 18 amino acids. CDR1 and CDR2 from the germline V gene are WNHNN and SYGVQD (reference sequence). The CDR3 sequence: CANLSRGLAEPWGDEQFF. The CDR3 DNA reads TGCGCCAACTTAAGCCGGGGACTAGCGGAGCCCTGGGGGGATGAGCAGTTCTTC.

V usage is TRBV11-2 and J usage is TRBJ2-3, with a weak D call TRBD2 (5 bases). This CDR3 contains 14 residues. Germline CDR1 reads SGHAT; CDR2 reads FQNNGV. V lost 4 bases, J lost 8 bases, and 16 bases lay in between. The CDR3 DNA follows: TGTGCCAGCAGCTCCCCCTTGGAGGAGGTTACGCAGTATTTT. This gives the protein CASSSPLEEVTQYF.

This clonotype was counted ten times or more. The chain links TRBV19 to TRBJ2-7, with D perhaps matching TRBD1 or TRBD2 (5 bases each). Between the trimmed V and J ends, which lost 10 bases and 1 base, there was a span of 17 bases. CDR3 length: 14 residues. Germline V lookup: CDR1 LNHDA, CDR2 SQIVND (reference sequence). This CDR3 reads CATGTDAHSYEQYF. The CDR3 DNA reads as TGTGCCACCGGGACGGATGCTCATTCCTACGAGCAGTACTTC.

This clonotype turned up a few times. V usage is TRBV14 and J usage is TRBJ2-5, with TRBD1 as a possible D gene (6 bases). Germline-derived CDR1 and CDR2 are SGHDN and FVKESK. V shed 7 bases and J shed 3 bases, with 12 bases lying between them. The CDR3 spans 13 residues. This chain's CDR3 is CASIDRTEETQYF. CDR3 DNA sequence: TGTGCCAGCATCGACAGGACCGAAGAGACCCAGTACTTC.

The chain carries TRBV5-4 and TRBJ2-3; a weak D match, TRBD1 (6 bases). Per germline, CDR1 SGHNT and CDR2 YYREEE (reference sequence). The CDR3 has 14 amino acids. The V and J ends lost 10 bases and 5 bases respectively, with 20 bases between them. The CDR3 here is CAVRGPRLGDTQYF. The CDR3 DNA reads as TGTGCCGTCAGGGGACCGAGGCTTGGAGATACGCAGTATTTT.

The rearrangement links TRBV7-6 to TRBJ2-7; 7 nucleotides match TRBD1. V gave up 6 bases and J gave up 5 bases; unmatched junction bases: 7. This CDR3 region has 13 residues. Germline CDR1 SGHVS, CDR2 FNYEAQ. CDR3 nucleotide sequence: TGTGCCAGCAGTCCTACAGGGGCAGACGAGCAGTACTTC. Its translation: CASSPTGADEQYF.

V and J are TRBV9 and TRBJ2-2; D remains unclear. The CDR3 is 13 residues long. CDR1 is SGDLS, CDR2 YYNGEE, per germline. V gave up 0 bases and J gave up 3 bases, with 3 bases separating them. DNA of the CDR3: TGTGCCAGCAGCGTAGACGACACCGGGGAGCTGTTTTTT. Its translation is CASSVDDTGELFF.

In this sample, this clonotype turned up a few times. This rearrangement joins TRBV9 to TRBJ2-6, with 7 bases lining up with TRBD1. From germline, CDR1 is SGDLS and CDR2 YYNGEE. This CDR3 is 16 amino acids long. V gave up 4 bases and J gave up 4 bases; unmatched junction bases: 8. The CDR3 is CASSPRTGLGANVLTF. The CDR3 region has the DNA TGTGCCAGCAGCCCACGGACAGGTCTCGGGGCCAACGTCCTGACTTTC.